The text below deals with one TCR beta chain. Its antigen is not known. These data belong to a study of PD-L1 blockade in urothelial cancer. Study-level findings and limits: In blood sampled pretreatment, TCR clonality below the median predicted better survival.

Time point of the sample: pretreatment peripheral blood. Patients yielded 1 to 8 samples each, pretreatment and on-treatment. Libraries were prepared by immunoSEQ multiplex PCR; TCRdb keeps only in-frame clonotypes and omits some of them. The sample gives 30,000 to 40,000 clones, over 75% of which show up once; 15% to 17% is in the top ten. The source was PBMCs, collected around atezolizumab (anti-PD-L1) treatment. The sequence was collected from a man aged 55 to 70 with urothelial cancer.

The CDR3, as DNA: TGCAGCGCAACACCCCGGGAGGTGTGGGGCTGGCAGTTCTTC. It codes for CSATPREVWGWQFF. The chain carries TRBV29-1 and TRBJ2-1; TRBD2 agrees at 7 bases. V lost 7 bases to trimming and J lost 12 bases; unmatched junction nucleotides: 18. The CDR3 has 14 amino acids. Looked up from germline, CDR1 is SQVTM and CDR2 is ANQGSEA.